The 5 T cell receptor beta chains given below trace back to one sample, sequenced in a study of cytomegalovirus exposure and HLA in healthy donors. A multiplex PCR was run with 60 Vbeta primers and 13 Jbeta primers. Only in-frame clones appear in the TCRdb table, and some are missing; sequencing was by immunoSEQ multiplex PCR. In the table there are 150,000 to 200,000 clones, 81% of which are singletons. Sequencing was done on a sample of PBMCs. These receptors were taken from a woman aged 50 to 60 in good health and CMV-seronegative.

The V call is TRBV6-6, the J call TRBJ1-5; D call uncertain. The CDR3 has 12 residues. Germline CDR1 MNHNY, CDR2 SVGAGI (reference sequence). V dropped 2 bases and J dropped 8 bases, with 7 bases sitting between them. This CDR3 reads CASSYPQEPQHF. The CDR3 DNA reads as TGTGCCAGCAGTTACCCCCAGGAGCCCCAGCATTTT.

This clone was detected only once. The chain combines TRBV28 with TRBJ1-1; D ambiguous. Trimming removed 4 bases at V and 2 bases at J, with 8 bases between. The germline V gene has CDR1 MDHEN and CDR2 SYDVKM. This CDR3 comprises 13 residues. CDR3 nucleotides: TGTGCCAGCAGTTCCTCCACAAACACTGAAGCTTTCTTT. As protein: CASSSSTNTEAFF. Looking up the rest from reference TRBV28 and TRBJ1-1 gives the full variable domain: DVKVTQSSRYLVKRTGEKVFLECVQDMDHENMFWYRQDPGLGLRLIYFSYDVKMKEKGDIPEGYSVSREKKERFSLILESASTNQTSMYLCASSSSTNTEAFFGQGTRLTVV.

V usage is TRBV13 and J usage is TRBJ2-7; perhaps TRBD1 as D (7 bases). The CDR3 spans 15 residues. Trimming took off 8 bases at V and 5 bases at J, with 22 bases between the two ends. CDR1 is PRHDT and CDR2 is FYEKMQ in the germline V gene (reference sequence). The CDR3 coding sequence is TGTGCCAGCTCGAAGGGTGGGCTCAGGGGGGACGAGCAGTACTTC. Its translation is CASSKGGLRGDEQYF.

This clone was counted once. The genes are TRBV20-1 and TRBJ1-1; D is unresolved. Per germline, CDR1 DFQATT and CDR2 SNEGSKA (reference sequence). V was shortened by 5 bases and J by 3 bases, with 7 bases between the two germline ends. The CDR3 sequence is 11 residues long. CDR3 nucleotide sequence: TGCAGTGCTGAGGTGGACACTGAAGCTTTCTTT. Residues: CSAEVDTEAFF.

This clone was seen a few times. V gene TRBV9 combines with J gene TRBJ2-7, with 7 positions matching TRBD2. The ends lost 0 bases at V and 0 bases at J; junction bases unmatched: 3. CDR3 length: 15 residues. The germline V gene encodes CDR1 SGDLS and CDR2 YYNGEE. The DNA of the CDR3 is TGTGCCAGCAGCGTAGAGGCTAGCGGCTCCTACGAGCAGTACTTC. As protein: CASSVEASGSYEQYF.